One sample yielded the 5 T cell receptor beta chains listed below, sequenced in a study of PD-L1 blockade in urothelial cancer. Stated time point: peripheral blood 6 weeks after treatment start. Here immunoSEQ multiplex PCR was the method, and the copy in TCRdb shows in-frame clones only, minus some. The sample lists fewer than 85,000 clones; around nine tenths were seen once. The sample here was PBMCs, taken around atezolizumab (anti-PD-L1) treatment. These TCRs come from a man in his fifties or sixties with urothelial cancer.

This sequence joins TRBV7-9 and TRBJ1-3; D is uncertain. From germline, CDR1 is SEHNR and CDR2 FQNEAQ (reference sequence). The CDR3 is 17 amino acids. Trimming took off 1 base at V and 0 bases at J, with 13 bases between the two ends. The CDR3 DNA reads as TGTGCCAGCAGCTTAGTTAATGTACCCGGCTCTGGAAACACCATATATTTT. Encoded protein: CASSLVNVPGSGNTIYF.

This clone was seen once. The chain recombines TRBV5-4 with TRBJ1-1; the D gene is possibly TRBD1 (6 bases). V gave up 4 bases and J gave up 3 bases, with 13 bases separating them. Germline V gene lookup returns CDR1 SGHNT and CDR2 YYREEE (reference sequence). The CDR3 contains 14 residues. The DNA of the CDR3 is TGTGCCAGCAGCCTGAGGGGGGGGCACACTGAAGCTTTCTTT. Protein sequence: CASSLRGGHTEAFF.

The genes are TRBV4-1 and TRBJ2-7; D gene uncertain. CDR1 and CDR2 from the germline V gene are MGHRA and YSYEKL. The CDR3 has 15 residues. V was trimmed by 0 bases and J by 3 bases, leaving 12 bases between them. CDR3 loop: CASSQDRQRIYEQYF. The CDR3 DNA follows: TGCGCCAGCAGCCAAGATCGGCAGAGGATCTACGAGCAGTACTTC.

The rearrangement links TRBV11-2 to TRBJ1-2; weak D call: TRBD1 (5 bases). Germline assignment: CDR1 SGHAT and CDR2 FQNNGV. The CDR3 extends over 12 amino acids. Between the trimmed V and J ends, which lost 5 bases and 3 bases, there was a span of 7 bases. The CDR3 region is CASSGADYGYTF. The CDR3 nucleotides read TGTGCCAGCAGCGGGGCGGACTATGGCTACACCTTC.

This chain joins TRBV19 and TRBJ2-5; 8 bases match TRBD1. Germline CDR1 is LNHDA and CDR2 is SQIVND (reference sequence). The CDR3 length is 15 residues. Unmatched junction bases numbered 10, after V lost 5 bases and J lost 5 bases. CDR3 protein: CASSLTGGFPETQYF. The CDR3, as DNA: TGTGCCAGTAGTCTTACAGGGGGGTTTCCGGAGACCCAGTACTTC.